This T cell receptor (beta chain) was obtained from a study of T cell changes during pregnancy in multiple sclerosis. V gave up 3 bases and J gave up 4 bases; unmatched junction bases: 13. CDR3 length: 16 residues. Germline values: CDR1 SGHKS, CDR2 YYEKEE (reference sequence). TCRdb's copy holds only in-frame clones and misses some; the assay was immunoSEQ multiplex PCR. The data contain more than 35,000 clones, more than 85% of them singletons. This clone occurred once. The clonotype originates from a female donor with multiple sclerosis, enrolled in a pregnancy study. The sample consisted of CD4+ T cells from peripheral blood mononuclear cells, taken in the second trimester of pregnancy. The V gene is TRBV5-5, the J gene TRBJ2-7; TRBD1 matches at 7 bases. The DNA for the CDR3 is TGTGCCAGCAGCTCCTCACTGGGCAGGGGGACGTACGAGCAGTACTTC. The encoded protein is CASSSSLGRGTYEQYF.